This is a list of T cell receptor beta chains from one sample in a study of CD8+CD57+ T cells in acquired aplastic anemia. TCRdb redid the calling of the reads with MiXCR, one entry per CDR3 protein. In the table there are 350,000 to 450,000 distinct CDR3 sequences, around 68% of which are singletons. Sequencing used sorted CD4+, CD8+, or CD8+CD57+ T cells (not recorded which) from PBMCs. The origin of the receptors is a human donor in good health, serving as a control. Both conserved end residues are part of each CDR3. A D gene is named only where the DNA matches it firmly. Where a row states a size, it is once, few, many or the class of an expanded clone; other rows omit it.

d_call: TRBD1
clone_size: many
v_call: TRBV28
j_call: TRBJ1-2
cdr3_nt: TGTGCCAGCGCGGGACAGGGTGATGGCTACACCTTC
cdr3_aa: CASAGQGDGYTF

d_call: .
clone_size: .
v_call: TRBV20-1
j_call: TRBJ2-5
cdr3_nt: TGCAGTGCTACCCCCGAGACCCAGTACTTC
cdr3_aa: CSATPETQYF

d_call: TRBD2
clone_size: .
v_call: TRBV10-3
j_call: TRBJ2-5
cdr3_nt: TGCGCCATCAGTGGTGCGGGGGATGGGGCAGAGACCCAGTACTTC
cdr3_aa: CAISGAGDGAETQYF

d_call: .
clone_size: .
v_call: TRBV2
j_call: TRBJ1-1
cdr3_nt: TGTGCCAGCAGCGAGGGAGCTAAGAAGCAGCCCCAGCATTTCTTT
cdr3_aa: CASSEGAKKQPQHFF

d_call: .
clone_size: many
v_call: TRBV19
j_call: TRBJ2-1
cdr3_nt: TGTGCCAGTACCGTGACAGGGAGGGATGAGCAGTTCTTC
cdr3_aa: CASTVTGRDEQFF

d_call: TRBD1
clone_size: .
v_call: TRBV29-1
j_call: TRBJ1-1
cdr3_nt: TGCAGCGGACGGACAGGTTATGCGACTGAGGCTTTCTTT
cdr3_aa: CSGRTGYATEAFF

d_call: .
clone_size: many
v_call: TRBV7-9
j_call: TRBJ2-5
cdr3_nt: TGTGCCACCGCCCGGGATGGGTATGGGGAGACCCAGTACTTC
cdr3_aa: CATARDGYGETQYF

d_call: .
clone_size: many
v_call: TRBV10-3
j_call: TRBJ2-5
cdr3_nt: TGTGCCATCGGCTTGCCCGACCAAGAGACCCAGTACTTC
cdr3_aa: CAIGLPDQETQYF

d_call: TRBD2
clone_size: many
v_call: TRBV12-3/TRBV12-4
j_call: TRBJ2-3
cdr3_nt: TGTGCCAGCAGAGGACTAGCGGGGGATCCAGATACGCAGTATTTT
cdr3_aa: CASRGLAGDPDTQYF

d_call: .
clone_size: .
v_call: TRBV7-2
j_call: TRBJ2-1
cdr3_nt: TGTGCCAGCAGCCTCGACAGCAATGAGCAGTTCTTC
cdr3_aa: CASSLDSNEQFF

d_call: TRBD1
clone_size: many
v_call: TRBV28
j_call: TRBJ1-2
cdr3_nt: TGTGCCAGCAGTTACCGGGACAGGTCCTATGGCTACACCTTC
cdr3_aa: CASSYRDRSYGYTF

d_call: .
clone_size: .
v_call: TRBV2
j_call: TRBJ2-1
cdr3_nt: TGTGCCAGCAGTTACGACCGCAGCTCCTACAATGAGCAGTTCTTC
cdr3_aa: CASSYDRSSYNEQFF

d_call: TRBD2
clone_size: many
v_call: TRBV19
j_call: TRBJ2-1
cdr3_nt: TGTGCCAGTGGGGGCGGGGGGCTTAGCTCCTACAATGAGCAGTTCTTC
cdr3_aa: CASGGGGLSSYNEQFF

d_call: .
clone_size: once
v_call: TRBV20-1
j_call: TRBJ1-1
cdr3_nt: TGCAGCGTGGGGGTGAGCTGGGGGACTGAAGCTTTCTTT
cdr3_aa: CSVGVSWGTEAFF

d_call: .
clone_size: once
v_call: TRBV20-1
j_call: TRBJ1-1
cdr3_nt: TGCAGTGCTAGAGATGTAGGGGTCTGGAACACTGAAGCTTTCTTT
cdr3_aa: CSARDVGVWNTEAFF

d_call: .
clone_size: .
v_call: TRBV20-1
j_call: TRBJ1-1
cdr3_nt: TGCAGTGCTAGGATGTATAAGAACACTGAAGCTTTCTTT
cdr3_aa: CSARMYKNTEAFF

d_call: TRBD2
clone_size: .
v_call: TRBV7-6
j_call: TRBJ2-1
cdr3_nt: TGTGCCAGCAGCTTAGGCGGGGGGGGCCGTGAGCAGTTCTTC
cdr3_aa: CASSLGGGGREQFF

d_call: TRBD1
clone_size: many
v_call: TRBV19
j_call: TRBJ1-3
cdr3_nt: TGTGCCAGTAGTATAGATTGGGACAGAGATTCTGGAAACACCATATATTTT
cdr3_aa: CASSIDWDRDSGNTIYF

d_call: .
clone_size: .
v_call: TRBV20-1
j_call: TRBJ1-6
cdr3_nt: TGCAGTGCTGGGGGCACAAACGATAATTCACCCCTCCACTTT
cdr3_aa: CSAGGTNDNSPLHF

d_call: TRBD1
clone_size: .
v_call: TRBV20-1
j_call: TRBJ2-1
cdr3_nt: TGCAGTGCTACTGGGGACAGGAACACCGATGAGCAGTTCTTC
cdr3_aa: CSATGDRNTDEQFF

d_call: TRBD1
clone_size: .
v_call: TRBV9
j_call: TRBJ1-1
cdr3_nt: TGTGCCAGCACCCAAGACAGGGCCGCGGAAGCATTCTTT
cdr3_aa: CASTQDRAAEAFF

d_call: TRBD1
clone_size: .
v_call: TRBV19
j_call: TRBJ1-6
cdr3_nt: TGTGCCAGTAGTGGGCTACAGGGGCGATACCTACGAGCAGTACTTCACTTT
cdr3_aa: CASSGLQGRYLRAVLHF

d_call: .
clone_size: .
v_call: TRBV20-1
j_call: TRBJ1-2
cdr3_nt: TGCAGTGCTAGCATCAACTATGGCTACACCTTC
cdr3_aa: CSASINYGYTF

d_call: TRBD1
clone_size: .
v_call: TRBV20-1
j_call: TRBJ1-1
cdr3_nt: TGCAGTGCTAGAGGGACAGGGGGCACGCCTGAAGCTTTCTTT
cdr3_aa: CSARGTGGTPEAFF

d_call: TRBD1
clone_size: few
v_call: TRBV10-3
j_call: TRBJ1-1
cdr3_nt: TGTGCCATCATTTCACCGGGACAGGGGGACACTGAAGCTTTCTTT
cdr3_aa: CAIISPGQGDTEAFF

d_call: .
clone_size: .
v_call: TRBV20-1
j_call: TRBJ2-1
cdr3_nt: TGCAGTGCTACTGACAATGAGCGGTTCTTC
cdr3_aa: CSATDNERFF

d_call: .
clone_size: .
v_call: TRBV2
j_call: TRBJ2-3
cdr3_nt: TGTGCCAGCAGCTTGGACTACACAGATACGGCGTATTTT
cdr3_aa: CASSLDYTDTAYF

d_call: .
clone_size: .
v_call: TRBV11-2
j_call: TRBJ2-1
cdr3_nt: TGTGCCAGCAGCTTAGGGGGGAGCGGGTACAATGAGCAGTTCTTC
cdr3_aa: CASSLGGSGYNEQFF

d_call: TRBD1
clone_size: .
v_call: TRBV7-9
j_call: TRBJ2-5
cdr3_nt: TGTGCCAGCAGCTTAGGACGGGACAGATCTGGAGAGACCCAGTACTTC
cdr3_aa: CASSLGRDRSGETQYF

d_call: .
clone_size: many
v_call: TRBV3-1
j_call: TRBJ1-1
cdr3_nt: TGTGCCAGCAGTCGACCGGGACGGACAGCTTTCTTT
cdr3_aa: CASSRPGRTAFF

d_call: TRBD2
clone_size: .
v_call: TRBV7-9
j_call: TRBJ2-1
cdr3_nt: TGTGCCAGCAGCCCCAGCGGGAGGGCCCGTGACAATGAGCAGTTCTTC
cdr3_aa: CASSPSGRARDNEQFF

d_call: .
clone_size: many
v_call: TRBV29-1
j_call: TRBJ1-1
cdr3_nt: TGCAGCGCATCCAGGGAGAGCACTGAAGCTTTCTTT
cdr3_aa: CSASRESTEAFF

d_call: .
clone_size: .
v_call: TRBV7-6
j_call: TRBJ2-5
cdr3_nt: TGTGCTAGCAGCGAAGGACTTCAAGGGACCCAGTACTTC
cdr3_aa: CASSEGLQGTQYF

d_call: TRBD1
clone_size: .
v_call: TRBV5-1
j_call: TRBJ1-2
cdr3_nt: TGCGCCAGCAGCGAACAGGGGGAAAGAGGCTACACCTTC
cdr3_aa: CASSEQGERGYTF

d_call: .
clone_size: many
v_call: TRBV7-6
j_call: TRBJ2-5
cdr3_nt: TGTGCCAGCAGCTTAGCGGGGGCGCGAGAAGAGACCCAGTACTTC
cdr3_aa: CASSLAGAREETQYF

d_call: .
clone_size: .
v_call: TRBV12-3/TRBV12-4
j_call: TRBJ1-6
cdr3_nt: TGTGCCAGCAGTAACAGGGCAAGACCACCCCTCCACTTT
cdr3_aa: CASSNRARPPLHF

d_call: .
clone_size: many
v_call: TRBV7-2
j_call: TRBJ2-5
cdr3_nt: TGCGCCAGCAGCTTGAGGGGGGGCCGAGAGACCCAGTACTTC
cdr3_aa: CASSLRGGRETQYF

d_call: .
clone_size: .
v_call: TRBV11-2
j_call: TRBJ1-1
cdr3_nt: TGTGCCAGCAGCTCCGAGGGCCCGAACACTGAAGCTTTCTTT
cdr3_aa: CASSSEGPNTEAFF

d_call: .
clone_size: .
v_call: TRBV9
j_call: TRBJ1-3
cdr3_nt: .
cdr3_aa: CASRVDRGEQYFVYF

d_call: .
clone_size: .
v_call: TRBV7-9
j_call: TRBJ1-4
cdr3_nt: TGTGCCAGCAGCTTTATGGTGGAATCGAGTGCAAAACTGTTTTTT
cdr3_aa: CASSFMVESSAKLFF

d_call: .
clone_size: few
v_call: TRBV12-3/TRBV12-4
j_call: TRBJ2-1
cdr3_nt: TGTGCCACCAGACGGGGGCAGGGTTACAATGAGCAGTTCTTC
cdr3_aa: CATRRGQGYNEQFF

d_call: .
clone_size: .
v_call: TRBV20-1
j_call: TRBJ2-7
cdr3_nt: TGCAGTGCTAGACGAGGGACACGGGCTTACGAGCAGTACTTC
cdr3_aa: CSARRGTRAYEQYF

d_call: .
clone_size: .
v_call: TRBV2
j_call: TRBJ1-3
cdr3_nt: TGTGCCACCAGCAGACGAGGATCTGGAAAAAACATATATTTT
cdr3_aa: CATSRRGSGKNIYF

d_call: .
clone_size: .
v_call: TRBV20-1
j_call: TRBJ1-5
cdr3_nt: TGCAGTGCTAGTGGGACTACTCAAAAGAGGAGGGATCAGCCCCAGCATTTT
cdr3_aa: CSASGTTQKRRDQPQHF

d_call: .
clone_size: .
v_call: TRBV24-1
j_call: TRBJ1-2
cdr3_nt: TGTGCCACCAGTTTGGGCAGGCGGGGGTATGGCTACACCTTC
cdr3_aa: CATSLGRRGYGYTF

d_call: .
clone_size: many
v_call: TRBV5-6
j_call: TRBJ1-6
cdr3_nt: TGTGCCAGCACCTTGGGACGGATAAATTCACCCCTCCACTTT
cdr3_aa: CASTLGRINSPLHF

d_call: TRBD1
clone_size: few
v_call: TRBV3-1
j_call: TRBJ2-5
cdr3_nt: TGTGCCAGCAGCCAAGATTATCTCGGGACAGGGTTACAAGAGACCCAGTACTTC
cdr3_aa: CASSQDYLGTGLQETQYF

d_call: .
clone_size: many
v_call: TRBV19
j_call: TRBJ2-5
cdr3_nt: TGTGCCAGTAGTATAGGATTTGAGACCCAGTACTTC
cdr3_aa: CASSIGFETQYF

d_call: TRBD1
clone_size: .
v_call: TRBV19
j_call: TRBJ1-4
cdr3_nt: TGTGCCAGTAGCACTAACAGGGGTATCGGTGAAAAACTGTTTTTT
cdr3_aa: CASSTNRGIGEKLFF

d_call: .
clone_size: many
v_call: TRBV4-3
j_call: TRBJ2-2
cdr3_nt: TGCGCCAGCAGCCAAGATAAAGGGGGAAACACCGGGGAGCTGTTTTTT
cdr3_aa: CASSQDKGGNTGELFF

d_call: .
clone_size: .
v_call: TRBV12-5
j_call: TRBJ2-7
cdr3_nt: TGTGCCAGCAGCAAGCTCTCCTACGAGCAGTACTTC
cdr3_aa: CASSKLSYEQYF

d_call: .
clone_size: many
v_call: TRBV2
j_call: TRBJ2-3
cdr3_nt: TGTGCCAGCAGTGTGGGGCCAGGGTCCACAGATACGCAGTATTTT
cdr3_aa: CASSVGPGSTDTQYF

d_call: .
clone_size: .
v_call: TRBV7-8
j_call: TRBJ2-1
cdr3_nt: TGTGCCAGCAGCTTAGGTGTCCAGGGTGACACAGAGCTCTACTTC
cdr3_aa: CASSLGVQGDTELYF